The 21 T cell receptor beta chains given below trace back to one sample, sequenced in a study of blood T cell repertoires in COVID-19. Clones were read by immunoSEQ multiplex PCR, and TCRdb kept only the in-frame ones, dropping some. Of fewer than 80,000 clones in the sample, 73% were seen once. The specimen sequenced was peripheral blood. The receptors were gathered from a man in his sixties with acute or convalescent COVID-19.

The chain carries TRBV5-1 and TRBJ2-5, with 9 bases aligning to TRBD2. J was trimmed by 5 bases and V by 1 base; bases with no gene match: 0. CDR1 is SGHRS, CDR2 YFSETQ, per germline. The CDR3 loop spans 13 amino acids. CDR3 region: CASSLSGGETQYF. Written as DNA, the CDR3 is TGCGCCAGCAGCTTGAGCGGGGGGGAGACCCAGTACTTC.

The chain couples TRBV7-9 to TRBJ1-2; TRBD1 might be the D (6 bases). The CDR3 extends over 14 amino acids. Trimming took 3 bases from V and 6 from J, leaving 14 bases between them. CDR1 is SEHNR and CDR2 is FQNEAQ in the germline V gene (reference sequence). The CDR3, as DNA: TGTGCCAGCAGCTTCCCCGGGACAAGGGATGGCTACACCTTC. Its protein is CASSFPGTRDGYTF. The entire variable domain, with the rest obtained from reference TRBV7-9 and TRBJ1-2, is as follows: DTGVSQNPRHKITKRGQNVTFRCDPISEHNRLYWYRQTLGQGPEFLTYFQNEAQLEKSRLLSDRFSAERPKGSFSTLEIQRTEQGDSAMYLCASSFPGTRDGYTFGSGTRLTVV.

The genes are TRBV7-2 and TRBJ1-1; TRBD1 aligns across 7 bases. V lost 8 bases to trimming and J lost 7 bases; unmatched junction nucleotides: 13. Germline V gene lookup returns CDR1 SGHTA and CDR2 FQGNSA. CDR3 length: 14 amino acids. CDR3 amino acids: CASGMSQGTDEAFF. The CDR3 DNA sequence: TGTGCCAGCGGAATGAGTCAGGGGACAGATGAAGCTTTCTTT.

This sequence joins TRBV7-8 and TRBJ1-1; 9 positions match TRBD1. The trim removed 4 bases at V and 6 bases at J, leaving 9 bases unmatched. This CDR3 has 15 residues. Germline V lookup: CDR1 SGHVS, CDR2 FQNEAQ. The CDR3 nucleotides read TGTGCCAGCAGCTCGGCGGGACAGGGAGTCGCTGAAGCTTTCTTT. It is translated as CASSSAGQGVAEAFF.

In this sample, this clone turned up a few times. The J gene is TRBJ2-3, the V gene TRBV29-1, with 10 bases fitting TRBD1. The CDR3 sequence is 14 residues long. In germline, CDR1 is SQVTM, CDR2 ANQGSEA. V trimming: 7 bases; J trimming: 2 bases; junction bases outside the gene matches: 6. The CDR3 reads CSAKGQGDTDTQYF. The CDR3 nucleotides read TGCAGCGCCAAAGGACAGGGGGACACAGATACGCAGTATTTT.

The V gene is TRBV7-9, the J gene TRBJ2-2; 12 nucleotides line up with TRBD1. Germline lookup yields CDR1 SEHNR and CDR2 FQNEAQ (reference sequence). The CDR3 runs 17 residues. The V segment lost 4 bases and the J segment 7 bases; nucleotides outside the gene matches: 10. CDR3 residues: CASSWGQGATKIGELFF. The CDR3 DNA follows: TGTGCCAGCAGCTGGGGACAGGGGGCTACTAAGATCGGGGAGCTGTTTTTT.

The CDR3 nucleotides are TGTGCCAGCAGCCCCCCCGTGAGACAGGGGGTTTCCTACGAGCAGTACGTC. Its translation is CASSPPVRQGVSYEQYV. This chain uses TRBV21-1 with TRBJ2-7; TRBD1, the table's D call, was not compared with the DNA. TRBV21-1 is tagged as a pseudogene. The CDR3 is 17 residues long.

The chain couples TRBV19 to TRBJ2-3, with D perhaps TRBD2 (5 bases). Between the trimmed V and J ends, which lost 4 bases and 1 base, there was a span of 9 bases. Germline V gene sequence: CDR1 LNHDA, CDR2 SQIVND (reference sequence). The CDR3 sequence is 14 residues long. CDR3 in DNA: TGTGCCAGTAGTACCGGGGAACGCACAGATACGCAGTATTTT. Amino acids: CASSTGERTDTQYF. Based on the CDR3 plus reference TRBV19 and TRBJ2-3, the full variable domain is DGGITQSPKYLFRKEGQNVTLSCEQNLNHDAMYWYRQDPGQGLRLIYYSQIVNDFQKGDIAEGYSVSREKKESFPLTVTSAQKNPTAFYLCASSTGERTDTQYFGPGTRLTVL.

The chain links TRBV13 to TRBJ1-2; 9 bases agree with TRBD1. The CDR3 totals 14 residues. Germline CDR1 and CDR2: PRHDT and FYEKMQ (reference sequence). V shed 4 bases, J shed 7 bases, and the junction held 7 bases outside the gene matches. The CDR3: CASSYKQGASGYTF. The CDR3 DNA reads TGTGCCAGCAGCTACAAACAGGGGGCCTCTGGCTACACCTTC.

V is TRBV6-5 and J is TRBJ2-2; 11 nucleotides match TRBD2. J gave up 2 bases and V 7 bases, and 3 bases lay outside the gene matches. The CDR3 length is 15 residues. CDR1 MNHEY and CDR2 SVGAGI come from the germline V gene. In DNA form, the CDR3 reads TGTGCCAGCACCCTAGCGGGGGGAAACACCGGGGAGCTGTTTTTT. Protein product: CASTLAGGNTGELFF.

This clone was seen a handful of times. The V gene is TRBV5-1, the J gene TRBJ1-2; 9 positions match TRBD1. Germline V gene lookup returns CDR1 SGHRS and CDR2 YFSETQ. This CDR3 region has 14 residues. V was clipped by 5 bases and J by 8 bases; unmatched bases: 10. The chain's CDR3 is CASRGPGQGTGYTF. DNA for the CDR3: TGCGCCAGCAGGGGCCCAGGACAGGGGACCGGCTACACCTTC.

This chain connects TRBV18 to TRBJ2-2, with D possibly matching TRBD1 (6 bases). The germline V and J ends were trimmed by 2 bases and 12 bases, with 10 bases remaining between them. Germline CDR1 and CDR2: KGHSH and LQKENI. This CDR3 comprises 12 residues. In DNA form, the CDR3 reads TGTGCCAGCTCACCAGTCCAGGGGCAGCTGTTTTTT. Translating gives CASSPVQGQLFF.

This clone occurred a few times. The CDR3 loop is CASSQGFGGFFNSPLHF. DNA for the CDR3: TGTGCCAGCAGCCAAGGATTTGGGGGCTTCTTTAATTCACCCCTCCACTTT. The J gene is TRBJ1-6, the V gene TRBV3-1 (or the pseudogene TRBV3-2), with D tentatively TRBD1 (6 bases). The CDR3 runs 17 residues. From germline, CDR1 is LGHDT and CDR2 YNNKEL (reference sequence). V shed 1 base and J shed 6 bases, with 16 bases lying between them.

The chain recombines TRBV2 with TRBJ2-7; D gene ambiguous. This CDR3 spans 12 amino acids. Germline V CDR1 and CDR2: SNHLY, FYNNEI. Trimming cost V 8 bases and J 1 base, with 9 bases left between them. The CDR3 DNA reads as TGTGCCAGCGCCCCCAGATCCTACGAGCAGTACTTC. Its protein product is CASAPRSYEQYF.

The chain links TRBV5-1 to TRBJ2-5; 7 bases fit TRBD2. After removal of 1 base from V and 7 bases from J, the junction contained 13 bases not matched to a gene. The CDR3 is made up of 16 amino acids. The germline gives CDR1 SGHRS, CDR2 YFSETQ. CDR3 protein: CASSLFGGGRSGTQYF. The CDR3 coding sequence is TGCGCCAGCAGCTTGTTTGGCGGGGGAAGGTCCGGGACCCAGTACTTC. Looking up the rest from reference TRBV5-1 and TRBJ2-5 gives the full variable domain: KAGVTQTPRYLIKTRGQQVTLSCSPISGHRSVSWYQQTPGQGLQFLFEYFSETQRNKGNFPGRFSGRQFSNSRSEMNVSTLELGDSALYLCASSLFGGGRSGTQYFGPGTRLLVL.

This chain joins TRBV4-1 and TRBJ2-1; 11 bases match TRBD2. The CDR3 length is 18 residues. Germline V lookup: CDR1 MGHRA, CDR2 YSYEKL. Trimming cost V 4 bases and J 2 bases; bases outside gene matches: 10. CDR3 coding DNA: TGCGCCAGCAGCCTCGAACCCCTAGCGGGGGGCCCCTACAATGAGCAGTTCTTC. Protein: CASSLEPLAGGPYNEQFF.

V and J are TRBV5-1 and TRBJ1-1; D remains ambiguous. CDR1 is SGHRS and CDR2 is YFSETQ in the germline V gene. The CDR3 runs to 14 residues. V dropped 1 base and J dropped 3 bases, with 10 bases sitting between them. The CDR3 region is CASSLRPEDTEAFF. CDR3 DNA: TGCGCCAGCAGCTTGCGGCCCGAGGACACTGAAGCTTTCTTT.

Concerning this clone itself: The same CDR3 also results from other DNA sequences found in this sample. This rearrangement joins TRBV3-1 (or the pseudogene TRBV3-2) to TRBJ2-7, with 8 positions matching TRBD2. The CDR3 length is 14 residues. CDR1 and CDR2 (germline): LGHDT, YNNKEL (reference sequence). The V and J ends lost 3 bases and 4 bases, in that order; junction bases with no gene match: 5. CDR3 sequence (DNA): TGTGCCAGCAGCCAGGCGGGAGGCCGATACGAGCAGTACTTC. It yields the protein CASSQAGGRYEQYF.

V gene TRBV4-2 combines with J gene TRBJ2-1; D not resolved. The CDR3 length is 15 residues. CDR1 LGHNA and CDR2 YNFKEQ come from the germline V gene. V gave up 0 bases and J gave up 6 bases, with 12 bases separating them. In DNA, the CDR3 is TGTGCCAGCAGCCAAGATCTTGCCAGAACCAATGAGCAGTTCTTC. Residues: CASSQDLARTNEQFF.

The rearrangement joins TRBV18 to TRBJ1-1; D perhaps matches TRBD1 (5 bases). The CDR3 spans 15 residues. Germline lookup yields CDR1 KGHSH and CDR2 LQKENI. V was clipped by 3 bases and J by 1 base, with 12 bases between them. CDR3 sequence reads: CASSPRQGRNTEAFF. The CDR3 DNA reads TGTGCCAGCTCACCGAGGCAGGGCAGGAACACTGAAGCTTTCTTT.

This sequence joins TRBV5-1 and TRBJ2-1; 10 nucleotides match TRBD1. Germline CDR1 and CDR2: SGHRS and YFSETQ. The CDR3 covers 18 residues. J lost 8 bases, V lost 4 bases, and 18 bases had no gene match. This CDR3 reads CASSPGAPDRGLVDEQFF. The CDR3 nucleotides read TGCGCCAGCAGCCCAGGCGCCCCGGACAGGGGGTTAGTCGATGAGCAGTTCTTC.